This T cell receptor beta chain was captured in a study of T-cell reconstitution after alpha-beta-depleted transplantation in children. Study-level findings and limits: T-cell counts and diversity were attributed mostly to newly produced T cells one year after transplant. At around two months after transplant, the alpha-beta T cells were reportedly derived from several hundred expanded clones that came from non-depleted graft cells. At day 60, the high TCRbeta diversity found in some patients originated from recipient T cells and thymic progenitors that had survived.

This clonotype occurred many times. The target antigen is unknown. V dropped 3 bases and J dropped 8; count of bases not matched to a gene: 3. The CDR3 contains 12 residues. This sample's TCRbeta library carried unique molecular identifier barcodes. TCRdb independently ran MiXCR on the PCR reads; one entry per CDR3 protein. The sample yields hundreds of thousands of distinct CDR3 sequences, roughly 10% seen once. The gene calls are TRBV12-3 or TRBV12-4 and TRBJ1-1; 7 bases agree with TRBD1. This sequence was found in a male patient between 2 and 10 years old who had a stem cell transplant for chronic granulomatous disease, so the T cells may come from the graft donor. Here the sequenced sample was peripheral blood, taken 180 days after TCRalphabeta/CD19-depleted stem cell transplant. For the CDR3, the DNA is TGTGCCAGCAGTTTCTCAGGGGGGGAAGCTTTCTTT. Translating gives CASSFSGGEAFF.